The entry below describes one T cell receptor beta chain. Given the absence of the conserved phenylalanine or tryptophan at the CDR3 end, a read error is likely. No DNA is shown, since the ends of the CDR3 on it are uncertain; the CDR3 is the one TCRdb lists. This entry belongs to a study of patients and donors after allogeneic stem cell transplantation. Each CDR3 protein is one row after TCRdb ran MiXCR on the RT-PCR reads. The sample lists approximately 61,000 distinct CDR3 sequences, about an eighth seen once, with over 25% in the top ten. CDR1 SGHRS and CDR2 YFSETQ come from the germline V gene. Counting both end residues, the CDR3 totals 12 amino acids.

This receptor was taken from a human donor who was either an allogeneic HSCT recipient or a stem cell or donor lymphocyte infusion donor (not recorded which). It is not recorded whose cells these are; they may come from a transplant donor. The chain carries TRBV5-1 and TRBJ1-5; the table's D gene call, TRBD1, was not cross checked with the DNA. The sequencing sample was made of blood, either unsorted or a sorted T cell fraction (not recorded which). The CDR3 region is CASSLSGQGRVG.